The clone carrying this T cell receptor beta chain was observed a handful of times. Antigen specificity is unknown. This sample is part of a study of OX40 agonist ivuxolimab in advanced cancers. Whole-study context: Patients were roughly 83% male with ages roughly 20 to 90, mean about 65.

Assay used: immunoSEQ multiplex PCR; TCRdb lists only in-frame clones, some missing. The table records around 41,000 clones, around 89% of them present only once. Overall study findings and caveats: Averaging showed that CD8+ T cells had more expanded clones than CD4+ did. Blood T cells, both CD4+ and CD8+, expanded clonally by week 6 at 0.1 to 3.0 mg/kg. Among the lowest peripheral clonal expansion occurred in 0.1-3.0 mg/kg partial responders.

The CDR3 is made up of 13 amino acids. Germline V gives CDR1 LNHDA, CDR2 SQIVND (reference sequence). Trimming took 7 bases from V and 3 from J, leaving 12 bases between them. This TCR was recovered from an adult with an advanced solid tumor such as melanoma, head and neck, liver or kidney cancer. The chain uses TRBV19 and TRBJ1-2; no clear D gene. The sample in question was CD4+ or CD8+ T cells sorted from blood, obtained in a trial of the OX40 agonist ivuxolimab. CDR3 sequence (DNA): TGTGCCAGTACGTGGCAGCAGGACTATGGCTACACCTTC. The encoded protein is CASTWQQDYGYTF. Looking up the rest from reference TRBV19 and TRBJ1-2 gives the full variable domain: DGGITQSPKYLFRKEGQNVTLSCEQNLNHDAMYWYRQDPGQGLRLIYYSQIVNDFQKGDIAEGYSVSREKKESFPLTVTSAQKNPTAFYLCASTWQQDYGYTFGSGTRLTVV.